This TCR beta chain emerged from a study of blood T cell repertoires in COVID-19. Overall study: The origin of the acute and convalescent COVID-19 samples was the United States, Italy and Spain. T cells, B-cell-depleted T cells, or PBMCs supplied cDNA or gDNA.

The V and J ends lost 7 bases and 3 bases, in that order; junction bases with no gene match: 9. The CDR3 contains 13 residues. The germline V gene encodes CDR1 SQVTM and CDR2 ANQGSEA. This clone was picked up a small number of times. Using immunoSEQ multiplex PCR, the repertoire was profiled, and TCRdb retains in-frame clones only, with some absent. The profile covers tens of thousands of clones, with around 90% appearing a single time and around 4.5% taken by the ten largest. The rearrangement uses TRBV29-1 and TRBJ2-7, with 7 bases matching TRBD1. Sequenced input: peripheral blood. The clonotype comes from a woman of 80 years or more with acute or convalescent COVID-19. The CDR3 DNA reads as TGCAGCGCCGAGGAGGACAGGAACTACGAGCAGTACTTC. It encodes CSAEEDRNYEQYF.